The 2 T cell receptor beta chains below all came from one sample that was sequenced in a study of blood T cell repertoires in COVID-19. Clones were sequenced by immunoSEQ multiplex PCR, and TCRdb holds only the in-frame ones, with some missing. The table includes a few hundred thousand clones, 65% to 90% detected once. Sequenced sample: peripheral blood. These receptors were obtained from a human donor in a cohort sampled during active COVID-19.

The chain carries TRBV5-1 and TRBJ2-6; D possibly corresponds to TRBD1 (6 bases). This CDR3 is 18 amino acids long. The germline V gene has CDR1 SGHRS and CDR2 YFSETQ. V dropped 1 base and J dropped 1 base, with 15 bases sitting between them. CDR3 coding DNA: TGCGCCAGCAGCTTGTATGGGGGCGCTCAATCTGGGGCCAACGTCCTGACTTTC. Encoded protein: CASSLYGGAQSGANVLTF.

The CDR3 protein is CASSPPRGGVYEQYF. As DNA, the CDR3 is TGCGCCAGCAGCCCCCCCCGGGGGGGGGTCTACGAGCAGTACTTC. The V gene is TRBV5-1, the J gene TRBJ2-7; 8 bases match TRBD2. J lost 3 bases, V lost 4 bases, and 9 bases had no gene match. The CDR3 covers 15 residues. In germline, CDR1 is SGHRS, CDR2 YFSETQ.